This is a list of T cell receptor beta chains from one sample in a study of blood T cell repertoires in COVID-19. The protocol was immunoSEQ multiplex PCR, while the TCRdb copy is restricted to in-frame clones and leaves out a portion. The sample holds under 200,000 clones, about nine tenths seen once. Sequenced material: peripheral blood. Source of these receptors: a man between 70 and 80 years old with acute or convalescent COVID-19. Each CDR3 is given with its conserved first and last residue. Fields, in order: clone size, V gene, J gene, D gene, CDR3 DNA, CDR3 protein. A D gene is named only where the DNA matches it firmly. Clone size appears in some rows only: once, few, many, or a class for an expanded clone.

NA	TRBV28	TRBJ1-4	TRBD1	TGTGCCAGCAGTCCTGGACAGGGGAGGGACAATGAAAAACTGTTTTTT	CASSPGQGRDNEKLFF
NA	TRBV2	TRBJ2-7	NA	TGTGCCAGCAATATTGACAGCAACGAGCAGTACTTC	CASNIDSNEQYF
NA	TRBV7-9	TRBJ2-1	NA	TGTGCCAGCAGCTTAATGGCGGGTGAGCAGTTCTTC	CASSLMAGEQFF
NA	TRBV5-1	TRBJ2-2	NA	TGCGCCAGCAGCTTGGAACAGGGTATCTTGGGGGAGCTGTTTTTT	CASSLEQGILGELFF
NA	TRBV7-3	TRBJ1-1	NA	TGTGCCAGCAGCAGGAACGGCGGTCAGAACACTGAAGCTTTCTTT	CASSRNGGQNTEAFF
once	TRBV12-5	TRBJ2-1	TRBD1	TGTGCTAGTGGTCCCGACAGGGGTTTGGAGCAGTTCTTC	CASGPDRGLEQFF
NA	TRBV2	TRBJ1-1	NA	TGTGCCAGCAGGGCCTACAGGGATCAATGGCGTGAAGCTTTCTTT	CASRAYRDQWREAFF
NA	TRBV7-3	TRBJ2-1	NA	TGTGCCAGCAGCTCAGTTAGCGGATTCTCCAATGAGCAGTTCTTC	CASSSVSGFSNEQFF
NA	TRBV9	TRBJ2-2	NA	TGTGCCAGCAGCGTAGCACTAGCCTACGCGAACACCGGGGAGCTGTTTTTT	CASSVALAYANTGELFF
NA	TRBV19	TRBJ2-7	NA	TGTGCCACCTCGGGGGACTTCGCGACCTACGAGCAGTACTTC	CATSGDFATYEQYF
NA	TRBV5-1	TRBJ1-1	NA	TGCGCCAGCAGCTTCGGGGAGAACACTGAAGCTTTCTTT	CASSFGENTEAFF
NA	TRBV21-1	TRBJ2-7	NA	TGTGCCAGCAGCACTGGCTCGGGACAGGGGGCGCCGTGGGAGCAGTACTTC	CASSTGSGQGAPWEQYF
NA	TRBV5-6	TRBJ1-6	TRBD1	TGTGCCAGCAGCTTGCTGGACAGGGGATGGTCACCCCTCCACTTT	CASSLLDRGWSPLHF
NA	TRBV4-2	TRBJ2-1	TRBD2	TGTGCCAGCAGCCACGTAATTAGCGGGGGTTACAATGAGCAGTTCTTC	CASSHVISGGYNEQFF
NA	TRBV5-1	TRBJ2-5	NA	TGCGCCAGCAGCTTACCAGGTCCCCAAGAGACCCAGTACTTC	CASSLPGPQETQYF
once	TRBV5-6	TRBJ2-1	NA	TGTGCCAGCAGCTTGGGTCTAGCCATCTCCTACAATGAGCAGTTCTTC	CASSLGLAISYNEQFF
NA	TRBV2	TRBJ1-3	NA	TGTGCCAGCAGTTCCGGGGGAAGCTCTGGAAACACCATATATTTT	CASSSGGSSGNTIYF
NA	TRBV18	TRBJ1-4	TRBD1	TGTGCCAGCTCATCAGGGGGTGCGACTGAAAAACTGTTTTTT	CASSSGGATEKLFF
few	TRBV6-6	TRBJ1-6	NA	TGTGCCAGCAGTCGCCCGGGGGTTAGTAATTCACCCCTCCACTTT	CASSRPGVSNSPLHF
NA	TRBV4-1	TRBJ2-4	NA	TGCGCCAGCAGCCAAGATTTGGGTCTCCTCGGGGCCAAAAACATTCAGTACTTC	CASSQDLGLLGAKNIQYF
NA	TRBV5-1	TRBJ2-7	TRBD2	TGCGCCAGCAGCCGTCGGAGCGGGGGGCTGGATGAGCAGTACTTC	CASSRRSGGLDEQYF
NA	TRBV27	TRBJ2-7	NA	TGTGCCAGCGGGGGGGCAGGGGTGGTCTACGAGCAGTACTTC	CASGGAGVVYEQYF
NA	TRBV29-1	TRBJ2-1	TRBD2	TGCAGCGTTGAGCCCACTAGCGGGGGTAGGAGCTCCTACAATGAGCAGTTCTTC	CSVEPTSGGRSSYNEQFF
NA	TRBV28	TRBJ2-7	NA	TGTGCCAGCAGACTTCAAGGGGCAGCCGGCTACGAGCAGTACTTC	CASRLQGAAGYEQYF
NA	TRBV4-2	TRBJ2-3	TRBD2	TGTGCCAGCAGCCAAGCACTAGCGGGCACAGATACGCAGTATTTT	CASSQALAGTDTQYF
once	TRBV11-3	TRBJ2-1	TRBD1	TGTGCCAGCAACGAAGGGACAGGGAGGGATGAGCAGTTCTTC	CASNEGTGRDEQFF